Following are 30 T cell receptor beta chains from one sample sequenced in a study of T cells in Graves' hyperthyroidism and ophthalmopathy. RNA transcripts yielded amplified TCR beta CDR3 regions. The study used the HTBI primer set for a first-round RT-PCR of the TCR CDR3. MiXCR was run by TCRdb on the multiplex PCR reads, yielding one entry per CDR3 protein. Among some 620,000 distinct CDR3 sequences listed, about a sixth were seen once. Sequencing input: blood. The receptor set was obtained from a woman between 25 and 40 years old with Graves' hyperthyroidism.

As concerns this clonotype: At one end, the junction sequence differs from germline, possibly due to a read error. The chain employs TRBV6-1 and TRBJ1-6; TRBD1 is a possible D gene (5 bases). This CDR3 is built from 15 residues. The germline CDR1 and CDR2 sequences are MNHNS and SASEGT. The CDR3 region has the DNA TGTGCCCGCAGTCCTGGGGGATTTTATAATTCACCCCTCCACTTT. This codes for CARSPGGFYNSPLHF.

Many counts were recorded for this clonotype. The rearrangement links TRBV12-5 to TRBJ2-3, with 11 positions matching TRBD2. With 4 bases clipped from V and 4 bases from J, the junction kept 4 bases outside the gene matches. The CDR3 is made up of 15 amino acids. The germline gives CDR1 LGHNT, CDR2 FRNRAP. The CDR3, as DNA: TGTGCTAGTGGTTCAACTAGCGGGAGAGCAGATACGCAGTATTTT. This encodes CASGSTSGRADTQYF. Variable domain in full (rest from reference TRBV12-5 and TRBJ2-3): DARVTQTPRHKVTEMGQEVTMRCQPILGHNTVFWYRQTMMQGLELLAYFRNRAPLDDSGMPKDRFSAEMPDATLATLKIQPSEPRDSAVYFCASGSTSGRADTQYFGPGTRLTVL.

The chain recombines TRBV18 with TRBJ2-2; D gene uncertain. From germline, CDR1 is KGHSH and CDR2 LQKENI. The CDR3 runs to 15 residues. The germline V and J ends were trimmed by 0 bases and 4 bases, with 9 bases remaining between them. The CDR3 spells CASSPPSYGTGELFF. In DNA, the CDR3 is TGTGCCAGCTCACCACCGTCGTATGGCACCGGGGAGCTGTTTTTT.

This clonotype came up a few times. The chain is built from TRBV28 and TRBJ1-4; D is possibly TRBD1 (6 bases). Germline assignment: CDR1 MDHEN and CDR2 SYDVKM. The V gene lost 5 bases and the J gene lost 11 bases, with 21 bases spanning the gap. The length of the CDR3 is 15 residues. In DNA, the CDR3 is TGTGCCAGCAGTGAACTCCTAGGGGGTTATCGGAAACTGTTTTTT. Amino acids: CASSELLGGYRKLFF.

The table lists this clonotype with many counts. The chain employs TRBV7-2 and TRBJ2-1; D is ambiguous. Germline CDR1 is SGHTA and CDR2 is FQGNSA. This CDR3 has 13 residues. V lost 5 bases and J 4 bases, leaving 9 bases between the germline ends. CDR3 region: CASSPNQYNEQFF. The CDR3 region has the DNA TGTGCCAGCAGCCCCAACCAGTACAATGAGCAGTTCTTC. The complete variable domain, with remaining parts taken from reference TRBV7-2 and TRBJ2-1, reads GAGVSQSPSNKVTEKGKDVELRCDPISGHTALYWYRQSLGQGLEFLIYFQGNSAPDKSGLPSDRFSAERTGGSVSTLTIQRTQQEDSAVYLCASSPNQYNEQFFGPGTRLTVL.

This clonotype was observed many times. V usage is TRBV12-3 or TRBV12-4 and J usage is TRBJ2-3; D gene uncertain. This CDR3 is built from 13 residues. Trimming cost V 8 bases and J 0 bases, with 9 bases left between them. The CDR3 region is CASGVVSTDTQYF. CDR3 sequence (DNA): TGTGCCAGCGGGGTCGTTAGCACAGATACGCAGTATTTT.

This CDR3 reads CASSWDTNQPQHF. CDR3 nucleotide sequence: TGTGCCAGCAGTTGGGACACGAATCAGCCCCAGCATTTT. The chain couples TRBV27 to TRBJ1-5; possibly TRBD1 for D (6 bases). V was pared by 4 bases and J by 4 bases, with 8 bases between. Germline CDR1 MNHEY, CDR2 SMNVEV (reference sequence). The CDR3 runs to 13 residues.

This clonotype appeared a few times. The rearrangement links TRBV6-1 to TRBJ2-4; 10 nucleotides agree with TRBD2. Germline CDR1 MNHNS, CDR2 SASEGT. This CDR3 has 19 amino acids. J gave up 0 bases and V 6 bases, and 14 bases lay outside the gene matches. The CDR3 here is CASSSLLAGVRVAKNIQYF. CDR3 bases: TGTGCCAGCAGCTCCCTGCTAGCGGGAGTGCGGGTAGCCAAAAACATTCAGTACTTC.

This clonotype was counted only a few times. The J gene is TRBJ2-7, the V gene TRBV6-1; possibly TRBD2 for D (6 bases). CDR1 and CDR2 (germline): MNHNS, SASEGT. The CDR3 totals 14 residues. V was shortened by 4 bases and J by 2 bases, with 12 bases between the two germline ends. The CDR3 region is CASSGTGAAYEQYF. The CDR3 region has the DNA TGTGCCAGCAGTGGGACGGGAGCTGCCTACGAGCAGTACTTC.

The table lists this clonotype with a few counts. The chain has TRBV6-1 and TRBJ2-2; D may be TRBD2 (5 bases). CDR3 length equals 16 residues. The V gene's germline CDR1 is MNHNS and CDR2 SASEGT. V was clipped by 5 bases and J by 0 bases, with 13 bases between them. CDR3 residues: CASSTTAEANTGELFF. CDR3 nucleotides: TGTGCCAGCAGTACCACAGCGGAAGCGAACACCGGGGAGCTGTTTTTT.

This clonotype was counted ten times or more. The rearrangement links TRBV11-2 to TRBJ1-1, with TRBD1 as a possible D gene (6 bases). Germline values: CDR1 SGHAT, CDR2 FQNNGV. With 3 bases removed from V and 9 bases from J, the gap between germline ends came to 14 bases. This CDR3 is built from 13 residues. The CDR3 loop is CASSFGGLLKAFF. The CDR3 coding sequence is TGTGCCAGCAGCTTTGGGGGGCTCCTTAAAGCTTTCTTT.

This clonotype appeared many times. The rearrangement joins TRBV20-1 to TRBJ1-5; the D gene is possibly TRBD1 (5 bases). The CDR3 is 14 amino acids. V lost 3 bases and J lost 2, with 11 bases in between. Germline assignment: CDR1 DFQATT and CDR2 SNEGSKA (reference sequence). The chain's CDR3 is CSASNAQGNQPQHF. The CDR3 DNA follows: TGCAGTGCTAGTAACGCACAGGGCAATCAGCCCCAGCATTTT.

This clonotype was seen many times. The chain links TRBV30 to TRBJ1-3; no firm D call. V was pared by 3 bases and J by 2 bases, with 8 bases between. This CDR3 comprises 13 residues. Germline CDR1 and CDR2: GTSNPN and SVGIG (reference sequence). This CDR3 is CAWSPGPGNTIYF. Written as DNA, the CDR3 is TGTGCCTGGAGCCCGGGTCCTGGAAACACCATATATTTT.

The rearrangement joins TRBV19 to TRBJ2-2, with TRBD2 as a possible D gene (6 bases). Germline V gene lookup returns CDR1 LNHDA and CDR2 SQIVND (reference sequence). The V end lost 6 bases, the J end lost 2 bases, and 13 bases lay between the germline ends. The CDR3 has 15 amino acids. CDR3 residues: CASRSGGPNTGELFF. The DNA for the CDR3 is TGTGCCAGTAGATCAGGAGGGCCCAACACCGGGGAGCTGTTTTTT.

This clonotype was seen ten or more times. The rearrangement uses TRBV25-1 and TRBJ1-2, with D hard to call. The length of the CDR3 is 12 residues. Germline lookup yields CDR1 MGHDK and CDR2 SYGVNS. V was shortened by 4 bases and J by 4 bases, with 7 bases between the two germline ends. CDR3 region: CASSVQFYGYTF. The CDR3, as DNA: TGTGCCAGCAGTGTTCAGTTCTATGGCTACACCTTC.

This chain connects TRBV28 to TRBJ2-2; no definite D call. The CDR3 runs to 12 residues. Germline CDR1 and CDR2: MDHEN and SYDVKM. V lost 3 bases to trimming and J lost 7 bases, with 6 bases between them. This CDR3 is CASSFGIGELFF. The CDR3 DNA is TGTGCCAGCAGTTTTGGGATCGGGGAGCTGTTTTTT.

This clonotype showed up just a few times. The chain carries TRBV4-2 and TRBJ1-1; D is unclear. From germline, CDR1 is LGHNA and CDR2 YNFKEQ. The CDR3 spans 15 residues. Trimming took off 0 bases at V and 3 bases at J, with 11 bases between the two ends. CDR3 nucleotide sequence: TGTGCCAGCAGCCAAGATGTTGGAGCGCACACTGAAGCTTTCTTT. Translated: CASSQDVGAHTEAFF.

The chain recombines TRBV6-1 with TRBJ2-6; TRBD2 agrees at 16 bases. Unmatched junction bases numbered 8, after V lost 8 bases and J lost 1 base. Germline V gene sequence: CDR1 MNHNS, CDR2 SASEGT. CDR3 length equals 19 residues. CDR3 residues: CASQGLAGGPLSGANVLTF. In nucleotides, the CDR3 is TGTGCCAGCCAGGGACTAGCGGGAGGGCCCTTATCTGGGGCCAACGTCCTGACTTTC.

This rearrangement joins TRBV6-2 or TRBV6-3 to TRBJ2-5; 7 bases agree with TRBD2. Trimming at V came to 6 bases and at J to 3 bases, leaving 7 bases not matched to a gene. From germline, CDR1 is MNHEY and CDR2 SVGEGT. This CDR3 contains 14 residues. The CDR3 nucleotides are TGTGCCAGCAGCCCCGGGACTATAAAAGAGACCCAGTACTTC. Its translation: CASSPGTIKETQYF.

This clonotype was recorded many times. The chain carries TRBV28 and TRBJ1-6; perhaps TRBD1 as D (5 bases). CDR3 length: 13 residues. V lost 6 bases, J lost 7 bases, and 10 bases lay in between. The germline gives CDR1 MDHEN, CDR2 SYDVKM. For the CDR3, the DNA is TGTGCCAGCAGGGGACGACTAAATTCACCCCTCCACTTT. Its protein product is CASRGRLNSPLHF.

This clonotype appeared many times. The chain links TRBV12-3 or TRBV12-4 to TRBJ2-3; 14 bases are shared with TRBD2. This CDR3 has 16 amino acids. The V segment lost 6 bases and the J segment 3 bases; nucleotides outside the gene matches: 5. The CDR3 here is CASREGLAGGTDTQYF. In DNA, the CDR3 is TGTGCCAGCAGGGAAGGACTAGCGGGAGGAACAGATACGCAGTATTTT.

A note on this clonotype: Mismatch with germline at one junction end may stem from a read error. The V and J genes are TRBV2 and TRBJ2-1; 10 bases align to TRBD2. The CDR3 runs 15 residues. Germline V gene sequence: CDR1 SNHLY, CDR2 FYNNEI. The CDR3 region is CASSEGLAGDNEQFF. CDR3 nucleotides: TGTGCCAGCAGCGAAGGGCTAGCGGGAGACAATGAGCAGTTCTTC. Filled out from reference TRBV2 and TRBJ2-1, the complete variable domain reads EPEVTQTPSHQVTQMGQEVILRCVPISNHLYFYWYRQILGQKVEFLVSFYNNEISEKSEIFDDQFSVERPDGSNFTLKIRSTKLEDSAMYFCASSEGLAGDNEQFFGPGTRLTVL.

The chain joins TRBV10-3 to TRBJ2-1; the D gene is possibly TRBD1 (6 bases). V was cut by 6 bases and J by 3 bases, with 9 bases left in between. CDR1 is ENHRY, CDR2 SYGVKD, per germline. This CDR3 region has 13 residues. The CDR3 here is CAIRDRNYNEQFF. The CDR3 region has the DNA TGTGCCATCAGGGACAGAAACTACAATGAGCAGTTCTTC.

This clonotype was detected only a few times. V and J are TRBV10-3 and TRBJ1-1; D is undetermined. Germline lookup yields CDR1 ENHRY and CDR2 SYGVKD. The CDR3 consists of 13 residues. Trimming left V 6 bases short and J 4 bases short, with 12 bases between. As DNA, the CDR3 is TGTGCCATCAGCGTTTCGACACGCACTGAAGCTTTCTTT. It translates to CAISVSTRTEAFF.

The sample holds many counts of this clonotype. The chain joins TRBV20-1 to TRBJ2-5; D may match TRBD1 or TRBD2 (6 bases each). This CDR3 has 16 residues. Trimming stripped 0 bases from V and 1 base from J, with 15 bases between. The V gene's germline CDR1 is DFQATT and CDR2 SNEGSKA (reference sequence). The CDR3 is CSARDRGQLAQETQYF. DNA of the CDR3: TGCAGTGCTAGAGATAGGGGACAACTAGCCCAAGAGACCCAGTACTTC.

This clonotype was detected ten times or more. The chain recombines TRBV28 with TRBJ2-3; unclear D gene. Trimming took 4 bases from V and 2 from J, leaving 10 bases between them. The CDR3 loop spans 14 amino acids. Germline-derived CDR1 and CDR2 are MDHEN and SYDVKM. CDR3 coding DNA: TGTGCCAGCAGTTCTACCCAGTTCACAGATACGCAGTATTTT. This codes for CASSSTQFTDTQYF.

This clonotype was picked up many times. This CDR3 is CASWRHNEQFF. The DNA for the CDR3 is TGTGCCAGCTGGCGTCACAATGAGCAGTTCTTC. The chain is built from TRBV6-1 and TRBJ2-1; unclear D gene. The length of the CDR3 is 11 residues. V gave up 8 bases and J gave up 5 bases, with 7 bases separating them. Germline CDR1 is MNHNS and CDR2 is SASEGT.

This chain uses TRBV4-3 with TRBJ2-4; possibly TRBD1 for D (6 bases). Trimming removed 0 bases at V and 0 bases at J, with 18 bases between. The CDR3 loop spans 19 amino acids. In germline, CDR1 is LGHNA, CDR2 YSLEER. The CDR3 region has the DNA TGCGCCAGCAGCCAAGACTGGGTCGACGGGACACTAGCCAAAAACATTCAGTACTTC. It is translated as CASSQDWVDGTLAKNIQYF.

This clonotype was observed a handful of times. The chain couples TRBV7-2 to TRBJ2-5, with TRBD2 matching 9 bases. Germline CDR1 reads SGHTA; CDR2 reads FQGNSA. CDR3 size: 16 residues. The V gene end was trimmed by 11 bases and the J gene end by 3 bases; junction bases not matched to a gene: 16. Here the CDR3 DNA reads TGTGCCTGGAGTGTGGGGCGGGAGGGCCGGGAAGAGACCCAGTACTTC. This codes for CAWSVGREGREETQYF.

This clonotype was seen many times. The chain recombines TRBV28 with TRBJ2-7; D may be TRBD2 (6 bases). Looked up from germline, CDR1 is MDHEN and CDR2 is SYDVKM. V was shortened by 4 bases and J by 4 bases, with 20 bases between the two germline ends. This CDR3 is built from 16 residues. The CDR3 region has the DNA TGTGCCAGCAGTTCAAATAGGGCTAGCGCTCTTTACGAGCAGTACTTC. Its protein is CASSSNRASALYEQYF.